This TCR beta chain was retrieved from a study of T cell responses to AZD1222 COVID-19 vaccine. In its sample, this clone was seen once. Its ends do not fully match the called genes, so a read error is possible. Measured with immunoSEQ multiplex PCR; TCRdb has only the in-frame clones, and not every one. This table has about 67,000 clones, approximately 80% appearing once. Germline V CDR1 and CDR2: SGDLS, YYNGEE. This CDR3 region has 14 residues. This chain connects TRBV9 to TRBJ2-7; 7 bases match TRBD2. Specimen: peripheral blood, collected on day 0 of AZD1222 vaccination. The TCR was taken from an adult in good health. CDR3 sequence reads: CASSVGGGDYGQYF. DNA for the CDR3: TGTGCCAGCAGCGTAGGGGGCGGGGACTACGGGCAGTACTTC.